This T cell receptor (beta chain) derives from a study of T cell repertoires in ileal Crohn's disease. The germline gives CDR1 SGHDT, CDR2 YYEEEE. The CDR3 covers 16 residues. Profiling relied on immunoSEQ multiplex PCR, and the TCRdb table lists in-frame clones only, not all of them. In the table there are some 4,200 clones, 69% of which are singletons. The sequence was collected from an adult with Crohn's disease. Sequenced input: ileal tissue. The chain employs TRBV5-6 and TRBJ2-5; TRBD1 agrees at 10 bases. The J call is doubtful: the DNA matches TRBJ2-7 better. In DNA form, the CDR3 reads TGTGCCAGCAGCGCGACAGGGGGCCTAGTCGACTACGAGCAGTACTTC. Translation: CASSATGGLVDYEQYF.